The clone carrying this T cell receptor (beta chain) showed up many times. The CDR3 spans 14 residues. The germline gives CDR1 SGHDT, CDR2 YYEEEE. V was trimmed by 6 bases and J by 3 bases, leaving 13 bases between them. Sequencing used immunoSEQ multiplex PCR; TCRdb keeps in-frame clones, though not all of them. This sample has under 100,000 clones; approximately 90% occur once, and the top ten carry 1.5% to 2%. The sample belongs to a study of T cell changes during pregnancy in multiple sclerosis. The sample consisted of peripheral blood, taken in the first trimester of pregnancy. The sequence was obtained from a female donor in good health, enrolled as a control in a pregnancy study. V is TRBV5-6 and J is TRBJ1-3; perhaps TRBD1 as D (6 bases). The CDR3: CASTFGGHGNTIYF. The CDR3 nucleotides are TGTGCCAGCACCTTCGGGGGGCATGGAAACACCATATATTTT.